The 15 T cell receptor beta chains given below trace back to one sample, sequenced in a study of T cell changes during pregnancy in multiple sclerosis. Libraries were prepared by immunoSEQ multiplex PCR; TCRdb keeps only in-frame clonotypes and omits some of them. The sample carries about 24,000 clones, roughly 89% recorded once. Sequences were derived from CD8+ T cells from peripheral blood mononuclear cells, sampled in the first trimester of pregnancy. The receptors come from a female donor in good health, enrolled as a control in a pregnancy study.

This clone has only a few counts. The V and J genes are TRBV11-2 and TRBJ1-4; TRBD1 might be the D (5 bases). The V gene's germline CDR1 is SGHAT and CDR2 FQNNGV. This CDR3 has 18 amino acids. Trimming removed 0 bases from V and 0 bases from J, with 14 bases in between. In nucleotides, the CDR3 is TGTGCCAGCAGCTTAGATCCAGGGAATGAAGCAACTAATGAAAAACTGTTTTTT. Amino acid sequence: CASSLDPGNEATNEKLFF.

V and J are TRBV7-9 and TRBJ1-2; no clear D. The V end was cut by 5 bases, the J end by 7 bases, with 14 bases between. The CDR3 spans 13 residues. CDR1 SEHNR and CDR2 FQNEAQ come from the germline V gene (reference sequence). The CDR3 coding sequence is TGTGCCAGCAGCCCTTCGCCGGGGAGTGGCTACACCTTC. Its protein product is CASSPSPGSGYTF.

This rearrangement joins TRBV5-6 to TRBJ1-2, with D perhaps TRBD1 (6 bases). The CDR3 runs to 15 residues. Germline-derived CDR1 and CDR2 are SGHDT and YYEEEE. V lost 4 bases, J lost 3 bases, and 16 bases lay in between. The chain's CDR3 is CASSTRPGAHYGYTF. The CDR3 DNA follows: TGTGCCAGCAGCACCCGACCAGGGGCGCACTATGGCTACACCTTC.

This chain links TRBV5-3 with TRBJ1-1; maybe TRBD1 (6 bases). TRBV5-3 is marked as an open reading frame, function uncertain. The V end lost 4 bases, the J end lost 7 bases, and 17 bases lay between the germline ends. The CDR3 loop spans 14 amino acids. CDR3 coding DNA: TGTGCCAGAAGCCCCGAGGGGGGGCTCGTTGAAGCTTTCTTT. Translated, it gives CARSPEGGLVEAFF.

The table lists this clone with a few counts. The rearrangement links TRBV10-3 to TRBJ1-1, with D possibly being TRBD1 (6 bases). Germline lookup yields CDR1 ENHRY and CDR2 SYGVKD. V was clipped by 11 bases and J by 0 bases, with 13 bases between them. The CDR3 has 13 amino acids. CDR3 nucleotides: TGTGCCGGAGCGCAGGGGCTGAACACTGAAGCTTTCTTT. Translated: CAGAQGLNTEAFF.

The chain uses TRBV6-5 and TRBJ2-7; 7 bases match TRBD1. The CDR3 totals 12 residues. From germline, CDR1 is MNHEY and CDR2 SVGAGI. The junction had 4 bases not matched to a gene; V was cut back by 5 bases and J by 6 bases. The CDR3 loop reads CASSKTGSEQYF. The CDR3 coding sequence is TGTGCCAGCAGTAAGACAGGGTCCGAGCAGTACTTC.

The V call is TRBV12-5, the J call TRBJ1-5; the D is unclear. The CDR3 runs to 12 residues. V was trimmed by 7 bases and J by 2 bases, leaving 6 bases between them. Germline V gene sequence: CDR1 LGHNT, CDR2 FRNRAP. The CDR3 DNA reads TGTGCTAGTGCGGAGGGCAATCAGCCCCAGCATTTT. Its protein is CASAEGNQPQHF.

This clone has a single count. The V and J genes are TRBV4-3 and TRBJ2-3; TRBD1 aligns across 7 bases. Germline CDR1 and CDR2: LGHNA and YSLEER. The CDR3 has 16 amino acids. J was trimmed by 3 bases and V by 0 bases; bases with no gene match: 6. Here the CDR3 reads CASSQDGPRGTDTQYF. CDR3 nucleotide sequence: TGCGCCAGCAGCCAAGACGGACCCAGGGGGACAGATACGCAGTATTTT.

The genes are TRBV29-1 and TRBJ1-2, with 10 positions matching TRBD1. The V gene end was trimmed by 2 bases and the J gene end by 6 bases; junction bases not matched to a gene: 6. CDR1 and CDR2 from the germline V gene are SQVTM and ANQGSEA. This CDR3 contains 14 residues. The CDR3 DNA reads as TGCAGCGTTGAACGACAGGGGGCGCAGGATGGCTACACCTTC. This sequence encodes CSVERQGAQDGYTF.

The chain employs TRBV9 and TRBJ2-7; 8 nucleotides line up with TRBD2. Germline V gene sequence: CDR1 SGDLS, CDR2 YYNGEE. The J segment lost 2 bases and the V segment lost 4 bases, leaving 11 bases of the junction unmatched. This CDR3 contains 16 residues. CDR3 amino acids: CASSPRGSGDPYEQYF. The CDR3 nucleotides are TGTGCCAGCAGCCCCCGTGGTAGCGGGGATCCCTACGAGCAGTACTTC.

The rearrangement joins TRBV7-9 to TRBJ1-4, with D possibly being TRBD1 (5 bases). Germline assignment: CDR1 SEHNR and CDR2 FQNEAQ (reference sequence). V was cut by 7 bases and J by 6 bases, with 12 bases left in between. The CDR3 is 13 residues long. CDR3 in amino acids: CASMGLGHEKLFF. Here the CDR3 DNA reads TGTGCCAGCATGGGGCTAGGACATGAAAAACTGTTTTTT.

The CDR3 is CASSLEINSQGWEQYF. The CDR3 DNA follows: TGTGCCAGCAGCTTAGAAATTAATTCTCAGGGATGGGAGCAGTACTTC. V and J are TRBV11-2 and TRBJ2-7, with D possibly TRBD1 on 5 matching bases. Trimming shortened V by 0 bases and J by 7 bases, and 19 bases separated the two germline ends. CDR1 SGHAT and CDR2 FQNNGV come from the germline V gene. CDR3 length: 16 residues.

This chain connects TRBV4-3 to TRBJ2-1; 15 bases fit TRBD2. The CDR3 has 16 residues. V trimming: 6 bases; J trimming: 6 bases; junction bases outside the gene matches: 6. Germline lookup yields CDR1 LGHNA and CDR2 YSLEER. This CDR3 is CASSRRTSGGGNEQFF. The CDR3 DNA reads TGCGCCAGCAGTCGAAGGACTAGCGGGGGGGGCAATGAGCAGTTCTTC.

This clone is labeled medium-sized. The chain uses TRBV6-4 and TRBJ2-1, with 8 bases identical to TRBD2. V shed 6 bases and J 9 bases; nucleotides not matched to a gene: 7. The CDR3 contains 13 residues. Germline V gene lookup returns CDR1 MRHNA and CDR2 SNTAGT. The CDR3, as DNA: TGTGCCAGCAGCGCCGGGGGGGCTGGTGAGCAGTTCTTC. It encodes CASSAGGAGEQFF.

This chain links TRBV6-5 with TRBJ2-1; 8 bases are a match to TRBD2. The junction had 8 bases not matched to a gene; V was cut back by 8 bases and J by 8 bases. The CDR3 runs 13 residues. Germline V lookup: CDR1 MNHEY, CDR2 SVGAGI. The CDR3 here is CASRGAGRDEQFF. Written as DNA, the CDR3 is TGTGCCAGCCGGGGGGCCGGGAGGGATGAGCAGTTCTTC.